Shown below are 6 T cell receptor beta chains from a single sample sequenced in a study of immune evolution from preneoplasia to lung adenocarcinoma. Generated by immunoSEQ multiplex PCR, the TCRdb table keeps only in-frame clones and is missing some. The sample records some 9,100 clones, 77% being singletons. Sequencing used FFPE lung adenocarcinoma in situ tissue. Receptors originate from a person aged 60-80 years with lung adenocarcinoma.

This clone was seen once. The CDR3 region is CASSFGVANTGELFF. DNA of the CDR3: TGTGCCAGCAGCTTCGGCGTAGCGAACACCGGGGAGCTGTTTTTT. This sequence joins TRBV7-9 and TRBJ2-2; D is unclear. The ends were cut back, 3 bases at V and 0 bases at J, with 8 bases in the middle. The CDR3 length is 15 residues. Germline V gene data show CDR1 as SEHNR and CDR2 as FQNEAQ (reference sequence).

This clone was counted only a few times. CDR3 in amino acids: CASSQARDEQFF. CDR3 bases: TGTGCCAGCAGCCAAGCCAGGGATGAGCAGTTCTTC. The chain is built from TRBV14 and TRBJ2-1, with D possibly being TRBD1 (5 bases). The CDR3 spans 12 residues. Trimming left V 1 base short and J 8 bases short, with 6 bases between. CDR1 and CDR2 from the germline V gene are SGHDN and FVKESK. The full variable domain, rest sourced from reference TRBV14 and TRBJ2-1, is EAGVTQFPSHSVIEKGQTVTLRCDPISGHDNLYWYRRVMGKEIKFLLHFVKESKQDESGMPNNRFLAERTGGTYSTLKVQPAELEDSGVYFCASSQARDEQFFGPGTRLTVL.

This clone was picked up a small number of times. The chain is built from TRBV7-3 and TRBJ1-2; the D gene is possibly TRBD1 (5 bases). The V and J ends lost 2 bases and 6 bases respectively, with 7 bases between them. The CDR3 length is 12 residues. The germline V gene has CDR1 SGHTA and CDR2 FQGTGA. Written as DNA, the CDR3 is TGTGCCAGCAGCTTAGGGGGGGATGGCTACACCTTC. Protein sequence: CASSLGGDGYTF.

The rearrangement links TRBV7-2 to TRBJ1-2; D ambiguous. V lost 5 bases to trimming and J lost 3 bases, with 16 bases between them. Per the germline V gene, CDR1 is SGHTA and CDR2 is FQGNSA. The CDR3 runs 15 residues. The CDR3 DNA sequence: TGTGCCAGCAGCGGTGAATCCGTATCTTACTATGGCTACACCTTC. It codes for CASSGESVSYYGYTF. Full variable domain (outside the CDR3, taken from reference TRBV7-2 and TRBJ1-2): GAGVSQSPSNKVTEKGKDVELRCDPISGHTALYWYRQSLGQGLEFLIYFQGNSAPDKSGLPSDRFSAERTGGSVSTLTIQRTQQEDSAVYLCASSGESVSYYGYTFGSGTRLTVV.

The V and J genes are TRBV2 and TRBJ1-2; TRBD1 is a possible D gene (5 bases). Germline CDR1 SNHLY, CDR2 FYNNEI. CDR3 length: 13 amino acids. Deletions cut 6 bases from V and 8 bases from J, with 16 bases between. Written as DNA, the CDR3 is TGTGCCAGCAGCGGAGACAGAACTTGGGGCTACACCTTC. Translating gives CASSGDRTWGYTF.

For the CDR3, the DNA is TGTGCCAGCAGCTTGCCCCCGGAGTACGGGGAGCTGTTTTTT. Translating it yields CASSLPPEYGELFF. This chain joins TRBV5-4 and TRBJ2-2; D is unresolved. Trimming took off 1 base at V and 7 bases at J, with 11 bases between the two ends. This CDR3 region has 14 residues. CDR1 is SGHNT, CDR2 YYREEE, per germline (reference sequence).